The 16 T cell receptor beta chains in this list originate from one sample, sequenced in a study of blood T cell repertoires in COVID-19. Sequenced by immunoSEQ multiplex PCR; TCRdb stores in-frame clones only, minus some. The sample carries 150,000 to 250,000 clones, 70% to 85% recorded once. Sequenced: peripheral blood. Receptors originate from a human donor with acute or convalescent COVID-19. The donor label of this sample is uncertain.

The chain carries TRBV29-1 and TRBJ2-2; no clear D gene. Trimming cost V 5 bases and J 4 bases, with 11 bases left between them. The length of the CDR3 is 13 residues. CDR1 is SQVTM and CDR2 is ANQGSEA in the germline V gene. The CDR3 region is CSVQPSGTGELFF. The CDR3 DNA follows: TGCAGCGTTCAACCCTCGGGCACCGGGGAGCTGTTTTTT.

This clone was observed a single time. This chain joins TRBV19 and TRBJ2-2, with TRBD1 as a possible D gene (5 bases). The CDR3 covers 17 residues. With 2 bases removed from V and 4 bases from J, the gap between germline ends came to 17 bases. The germline CDR1 and CDR2 sequences are LNHDA and SQIVND (reference sequence). CDR3 sequence: CASSISSPRAITGELFF. The CDR3 bases are TGTGCCAGTAGTATAAGTAGTCCCAGGGCGATCACCGGGGAGCTGTTTTTT.

The rearrangement uses TRBV24-1 and TRBJ1-1, with 7 positions matching TRBD1. This CDR3 comprises 13 residues. The J segment lost 1 base and the V segment lost 7 bases, leaving 2 bases of the junction unmatched. Germline lookup yields CDR1 KGHDR and CDR2 SFDVKD. CDR3 nucleotides: TGTGCCACCAGGACAGGGAAGAACACTGAAGCTTTCTTT. This codes for CATRTGKNTEAFF.

The chain uses TRBV29-1 and TRBJ1-6, with 7 bases that match TRBD1. The germline V gene encodes CDR1 SQVTM and CDR2 ANQGSEA. Germline trimming cut 6 bases from V and 4 bases from J; bases unmatched to any gene: 3. This CDR3 is built from 13 residues. The CDR3 spells CSVRQGYNSPLHF. The CDR3 DNA follows: TGCAGCGTCAGACAGGGTTATAATTCACCCCTCCACTTT.

The chain combines TRBV6-5 with TRBJ1-5, with TRBD1 matching 11 bases. CDR1 and CDR2 (germline): MNHEY, SVGAGI. This CDR3 comprises 15 residues. V lost 6 bases and J lost 4; bases outside the gene matches: 5. The CDR3 reads CASSLRDRGNQPQHF. CDR3 coding DNA: TGTGCCAGCAGCCTCCGGGACAGGGGGAATCAGCCCCAGCATTTT.

The chain couples TRBV7-2 to TRBJ1-5; TRBD1 matches at 10 bases. V shed 5 bases and J 6 bases; nucleotides not matched to a gene: 10. The CDR3 totals 16 residues. CDR1 is SGHTA and CDR2 is FQGNSA in the germline V gene. The CDR3 DNA reads as TGTGCCAGCAGCCAATACCCGGGACAGGGGTTTCAGCCCCAGCATTTT. It encodes CASSQYPGQGFQPQHF.

The V gene is TRBV2, the J gene TRBJ1-1, with D perhaps matching TRBD1 (5 bases). The CDR3 totals 13 residues. V shed 3 bases and J shed 11 bases, with 16 bases lying between them. The germline V gene has CDR1 SNHLY and CDR2 FYNNEI. CDR3 region: CASSEAWGDEAFF. The CDR3, as DNA: TGTGCCAGCAGTGAGGCTTGGGGGGACGAGGCTTTCTTT.

The V call is TRBV6-6, the J call TRBJ2-2, with a possible D match to TRBD2 (7 bases). CDR1 and CDR2 from the germline V gene are MNHNY and SVGAGI (reference sequence). Trimming left V 6 bases short and J 5 bases short, with 13 bases between. The CDR3 consists of 14 residues. Here the CDR3 DNA reads TGTGCCAGCAGCGACGCGGGGGCTACCGGGGAGCTGTTTTTT. Amino acid sequence: CASSDAGATGELFF.

This chain connects TRBV30 to TRBJ1-2; 9 nucleotides line up with TRBD1. Trimming at V came to 4 bases and at J to 5 bases, leaving 5 bases not matched to a gene. The CDR3 length is 13 residues. Germline CDR1 reads GTSNPN; CDR2 reads SVGIG (reference sequence). CDR3 region: CAWTDRGGYGYTF. CDR3 bases: TGTGCCTGGACAGACAGGGGGGGATATGGCTACACCTTC.

The chain has TRBV4-2 and TRBJ1-5; D not resolved. The germline gives CDR1 LGHNA, CDR2 YNFKEQ. V was pared by 1 base and J by 3 bases, with 13 bases between. The CDR3 totals 16 residues. CDR3 loop: CASSQVARGNNQPQHF. CDR3 coding DNA: TGTGCCAGCAGCCAAGTCGCTCGCGGAAACAATCAGCCCCAGCATTTT.

The chain couples TRBV18 to TRBJ2-3; weak D call: TRBD2 (6 bases). There are 14 residues in the CDR3. The germline CDR1 and CDR2 sequences are KGHSH and LQKENI. Trimming pared 3 bases from V and 7 bases from J, leaving 14 bases between. In DNA form, the CDR3 reads TGTGCCAGCTCACCCCAGGAGGGCATCCATACGCAGTATTTT. Protein product: CASSPQEGIHTQYF.

As concerns this clone: Distinct nucleotide sequences in the sample also encode this CDR3. This chain connects TRBV18 to TRBJ1-1; 7 bases align to TRBD1. V dropped 3 bases and J dropped 1; count of bases not matched to a gene: 5. CDR1 is KGHSH, CDR2 LQKENI, per germline. The CDR3 sequence is 15 residues long. In DNA, the CDR3 is TGTGCCAGCTCACCTGACAGGGTCAGGAACACTGAAGCTTTCTTT. Protein product: CASSPDRVRNTEAFF.

The rearrangement uses TRBV18 and TRBJ1-3; no clear D gene. The germline V gene has CDR1 KGHSH and CDR2 LQKENI. This CDR3 spans 16 amino acids. V was shortened by 4 bases and J by 0 bases, with 13 bases between the two germline ends. The CDR3, as DNA: TGTGCCAGCTCACTTAGCGATGGGATCTCTGGAAACACCATATATTTT. Translated: CASSLSDGISGNTIYF.

The chain links TRBV3-1 (or the pseudogene TRBV3-2) to TRBJ1-1; the D gene is possibly TRBD1 (5 bases). CDR3 length equals 17 residues. V lost 7 bases and J lost 0, with 21 bases in between. Germline lookup yields CDR1 LGHDT and CDR2 YNNKEL (reference sequence). CDR3 sequence reads: CASNPGLQATLNTEAFF. The CDR3 DNA sequence: TGTGCCAGCAACCCTGGCTTACAGGCGACGCTGAACACTGAAGCTTTCTTT.

This clone has only one observation. CDR3 loop: CAISATGTGANVLTF. The CDR3 nucleotides read TGTGCCATCAGCGCTACAGGGACCGGGGCCAACGTCCTGACTTTC. V gene TRBV10-3 combines with J gene TRBJ2-6, with D perhaps matching TRBD1 (6 bases). Trimming pared 6 bases from V and 4 bases from J, leaving 13 bases between. The CDR3 has 15 amino acids. Per the germline V gene, CDR1 is ENHRY and CDR2 is SYGVKD.

The rearrangement joins TRBV6-5 to TRBJ2-2, with D possibly being TRBD2 (5 bases). Trimming cost V 9 bases and J 2 bases, with 10 bases left between them. Looked up from germline, CDR1 is MNHEY and CDR2 is SVGAGI. The length of the CDR3 is 13 residues. In DNA form, the CDR3 reads TGTGCCAGTTGGTCGGGAAACACCGGGGAGCTGTTTTTT. This translates into CASWSGNTGELFF.